The present TCR beta chain was sequenced within a study of cytomegalovirus exposure and HLA in healthy donors. J was trimmed by 3 bases and V by 4 bases; bases with no gene match: 5. The CDR3 runs 15 residues. CDR1 SGHRS and CDR2 YFSETQ come from the germline V gene. Vbeta (60) and Jbeta (13) primers were used in the PCR. TCRdb keeps only in-frame clones here, not all; method: immunoSEQ multiplex PCR. The sample has about 110,000 clones, approximately 70% seen once; the top ten hold more than 2.5%. The rearrangement links TRBV5-1 to TRBJ2-7; TRBD2 aligns across 12 bases. The sample comprised PBMCs. The receptor was isolated from a young man in good health and CMV-seronegative. The CDR3 nucleotides are TGCGCCAGCAGCATCCGGACTAGCGGGAACTACGAGCAGTACTTC. Encoded protein: CASSIRTSGNYEQYF.